This T cell receptor beta chain was obtained from a study of blood T cell repertoires in COVID-19 (dated by TCRdb to about 2020). Concerning the study at large: Samples covering the acute and convalescent phases of COVID-19 were provided by collaborators in the United States, Italy and Spain. HLA class I and class II types, where available, came from metadata supplied by the sample provider rather than from assay-based typing. Deeply sampled blood TCRbeta repertoires from subjects exposed to, actively infected with, or recovered from COVID-19 were included in the dataset. The material from the prospective study consisted of cDNA or gDNA derived from T cells, B-cell-depleted T cells, or PBMCs. Nearly every sample came with metadata listing a de-identified subject ID, COVID-19 status, age in years and sex. Samples were obtained from the ongoing ImmuneRACE study (first 160 participants) and from some 1,300 subjects provided by 6 global collaborators. A freely available public database, intended as a resource for researchers studying the immune response to SARS-CoV-2, is where the repertoires were released. Results and caveats for the whole study, not just this receptor: The amount of clinical and demographic metadata varied by source and participant and was provided uncurated.

The collaborating institutions used their own protocols to collect whole blood in K2EDTA tubes. For TCRbeta analysis, collaborators shipped samples in one of three forms: frozen whole blood, isolated PBMCs, or DNA extracted from either of those sample types. As to this clone: This clone's antigen is unknown. Per-nucleotide qualities are absent, and no much larger clonotype sits a single base away.

From the cysteine through the phenylalanine, the CDR3 covers 14 amino acids. The entry retains the CDR3 DNA only, 42 bases that are in frame from base 1. V was cut back by 0 bases and J by 4 bases, leaving a gap of 7 bases between them. Looking up the germline V gene yields CDR1 SGHVS and CDR2 FQNEAQ. The immunoSEQ Assay, a bias-controlled multiplex PCR, was used to amplify TCRbeta CDR3 regions from genomic DNA. Per the authors' processing: Within the assay, amplification of reference gene primers was used to estimate how many nucleated cells each sample contained. To quantify the absolute abundance of each unique TCRbeta CDR3 rearrangement, sequence reads were collapsed and filtered. Productive Simpson clonality was computed per sample as the square root of Simpson's diversity index over productive rearrangements. TCRdb's version of the immuneACCESS table is confined to in-frame rearrangements and falls short of the full clone set. An unresolved V gene accounts for under half of the shortfall where checked; the remainder is of unknown origin. V, J and clone size derive from that table, while D and trimming were established from the DNA sequence. The sample table holds 81,000 or so clones, of which 92% were seen once. The ten largest clones capture roughly 6.6% of the sample.

The sequence was obtained from a woman in her sixties or seventies with active COVID-19. The sequence is built from TRBV7-8 and TRBJ2-1; no D gene can be assigned with confidence. The sequenced sample was peripheral blood. The CDR3 is CASSLAGTYNEQFF. In nucleotide form, the sequence is TGTGCCAGCAGCTTAGCGGGCACTTACAATGAGCAGTTCTTC.